This T cell receptor beta chain was obtained from a study of beta chain features in type 1 diabetes. Study-wide results and limits: Patients' naive, central memory and Treg TCRB repertoires seemed closer to one another than those of healthy donors.

The CDR3 is 12 residues long. Trimming stripped 2 bases from V and 7 bases from J, with 5 bases between. Per germline, CDR1 SGHVS and CDR2 FQNEAQ. Note on this clone: Its antigen is as yet unknown.

The entirety of the isolated RNA underwent reverse transcription, so expressed TCRB transcripts were sequenced. Here immunoSEQ multiplex PCR was the method, and the copy in TCRdb shows in-frame clones only, minus some. The sample records around 280,000 clones, roughly 8% being singletons. Using CD45RO/CCR7/CD25/CD127/CD95/CD27, CD4+ naive, central memory, regulatory and stem cell-like memory cells were sorted. The V and J genes are TRBV7-8 and TRBJ2-2; D is undetermined. The receptor was derived from a woman aged 18-29 years in good health. The sample taken for sequencing was central memory CD4+ T cells from blood. For the CDR3, the DNA is TGTGCCAGCAGCTTAATCCTCGGGGAGCTGTTTTTT. Its translation is CASSLILGELFF.